The rows below give T cell receptor beta chains drawn from one sample of a study of T cells in Graves' hyperthyroidism and ophthalmopathy. Via MiXCR, TCRdb re-called the multiplex PCR reads, giving one row per CDR3 protein. The table includes hundreds of thousands of distinct CDR3 sequences, roughly 14% detected once. Sample: blood. Receptors originate from a woman in her thirties or forties with Graves' ophthalmopathy. Each CDR3 is given with its conserved first and last residue. The D gene is left open where the match is weak. Part of the rows lack a size; the others show once, few, many or a class for expanded clones.

clone size,V gene,J gene,D gene,CDR3 protein,CDR3 DNA
few,TRBV7-9,TRBJ1-2,-,CATHSTGPRGYTF,TGTGCCACTCACTCGACAGGCCCAAGGGGCTACACCTTC
many,TRBV3-1,TRBJ2-7,-,CASSQAHRPYEQYF,TGTGCCAGCAGCCAAGCACACCGTCCCTACGAGCAGTACTTC
many,TRBV6-2/TRBV6-3,TRBJ2-2,TRBD2,CASMIRGSRITGKLFF,TGTGCCAGCATGATTCGCGGGAGTAGAATAACCGGGAAGCTGTTTTTT
-,TRBV11-3,TRBJ2-7,-,CASSSDGGDAYEQYF,TGTGCCAGCAGCTCCGACGGGGGAGACGCCTACGAGCAGTACTTC
-,TRBV29-1,TRBJ2-7,TRBD1,CSASRDRGYEQYF,TGCAGCGCCAGCCGGGACAGGGGCTACGAGCAGTACTTC
-,TRBV11-2,TRBJ2-2,-,CASTTPPGVRTGELFF,TGTGCCAGCACCACGCCGCCGGGAGTGAGGACCGGGGAGCTGTTTTTT
many,TRBV7-2,TRBJ2-5,-,CASISSLGRQETQYF,TGTGCCAGCATTTCCAGTCTAGGCCGACAAGAGACCCAGTACTTC
many,TRBV6-1,TRBJ2-5,-,CASSPLEGRETQYF,TGTGCCAGCAGTCCGTTAGAGGGAAGAGAGACCCAGTACTTC
many,TRBV12-3/TRBV12-4,TRBJ1-1,TRBD1,CASSLLQGGEAFF,TGTGCCAGCAGTTTGTTACAGGGGGGCGAAGCTTTCTTT
-,TRBV10-3,TRBJ2-6,-,CAINNAAGSYSGANVLTF,TGTGCCATCAACAATGCCGCCGGGAGCTACTCTGGGGCCAACGTCCTGACTTTC
-,TRBV28,TRBJ1-5,-,CASSRGWNQPQHF,TGTGCCAGCAGCCGGGGGTGGAATCAGCCCCAGCATTTT
many,TRBV9,TRBJ1-5,-,CASSVRGAPWPQHF,TGTGCCAGCAGCGTAAGAGGGGCTCCATGGCCCCAGCATTTT
-,TRBV9,TRBJ1-1,-,CASSVTAGVAGTEAFF,TGTGCCAGCAGCGTAACGGCAGGGGTGGCGGGCACTGAAGCTTTCTTT
-,TRBV20-1,TRBJ1-3,-,CSARDLRDSGNTIYF,TGCAGTGCTAGAGATCTAAGGGACTCTGGAAACACCATATATTTT
few,TRBV7-2,TRBJ1-2,TRBD1,CASSFDRAYGYTF,TGTGCCAGCAGCTTTGACAGGGCCTATGGCTACACCTTC
-,TRBV15,TRBJ1-2,-,CATSSAGTYGYTF,TGTGCCACCAGCAGTGCAGGGACCTATGGCTACACCTTC
many,TRBV6-6,TRBJ1-5,-,CASSYPKPDRPTVYSNQPQHF,TGTGCCAGCAGTTACCCGAAACCAGACAGGCCGACCGTGTATAGCAATCAGCCCCAGCATTTT
many,TRBV11-2,TRBJ2-2,TRBD1,CASSLGQGVADTGELFF,TGTGCCAGCAGCTTGGGACAGGGGGTGGCGGACACCGGGGAGCTGTTTTTT
many,TRBV2,TRBJ2-7,-,CASSVEGLRKEQYF,TGTGCCAGCAGTGTAGAGGGACTTAGGAAAGAGCAGTACTTC
few,TRBV3-1,TRBJ2-7,-,CARAASVRTTPFYEQYF,TGTGCCAGAGCAGCGTCGGTTCGGACTACTCCTTTCTACGAGCAGTACTTC
-,TRBV12-3/TRBV12-4,TRBJ1-1,-,CASSLGRAVNTEAFF,TGTGCCAGCAGTCTAGGGAGGGCTGTGAACACTGAAGCTTTCTTT
many,TRBV28,TRBJ2-2,-,CASSDMDRHTGELFF,TGTGCCAGCAGTGATATGGACAGACACACCGGGGAGCTGTTTTTT
many,TRBV19,TRBJ1-1,TRBD1,CASNDNQGVEAFF,TGTGCCAGTAACGATAACCAGGGGGTTGAAGCTTTCTTT
many,TRBV2,TRBJ2-7,-,CASSEDRVRSEQYF,TGTGCCAGCAGTGAAGACAGGGTAAGAAGCGAGCAGTACTTC
many,TRBV6-5,TRBJ2-5,TRBD2,CASSSGSPAQETQYF,TGTGCCAGCAGTAGCGGGAGCCCGGCCCAAGAGACCCAGTACTTC
many,TRBV11-2,TRBJ2-2,TRBD2,CASSFRSSGTNTGELFF,TGTGCCAGCAGCTTTAGGTCTAGCGGGACGAACACCGGGGAGCTGTTTTTT
many,TRBV12-5,TRBJ1-1,-,CASGLGGTATEAFF,TGTGCTAGTGGTTTGGGCGGGACGGCAACTGAAGCTTTCTTT
once,TRBV12-3/TRBV12-4,TRBJ1-1,-,CASSLSRAWGMNTEAFF,TGTGCCAGCAGTTTAAGTAGGGCATGGGGGATGAACACTGAAGCTTTCTTT
many,TRBV20-1,TRBJ2-5,TRBD2,CSARGELAGGPDETQYF,TGCAGTGCTAGAGGCGAGCTAGCGGGAGGGCCGGATGAGACCCAGTACTTC
many,TRBV28,TRBJ2-5,TRBD2,CASRPGTSGLETQYF,TGTGCCAGCAGGCCCGGGACTAGCGGTCTGGAGACCCAGTACTTC
many,TRBV28,TRBJ1-2,-,CASSLVGGYGYTF,TGTGCCAGCAGTTTAGTGGGGGGCTATGGCTACACCTTC
few,TRBV19,TRBJ1-5,-,CASNVVNSNQPQHF,TGTGCCAGTAATGTCGTCAATAGCAATCAGCCCCAGCATTTT
many,TRBV12-5,TRBJ2-7,TRBD1,CASVGQSFYEQYF,TGTGCTAGTGTGGGACAGAGCTTCTACGAGCAGTACTTC
many,TRBV6-5,TRBJ2-7,TRBD1,CASRSGQGIEQYF,TGTGCCAGCAGATCCGGACAGGGGATCGAGCAGTACTTC
few,TRBV28,TRBJ2-5,-,CASRGGTTWETQYF,TGTGCCAGCAGAGGAGGGACAACCTGGGAGACCCAGTACTTC
many,TRBV2,TRBJ1-1,-,CASSNQGQTEALF,TGTGCCAGCAGTAACCAAGGACAGACTGAAGCTCTCTTT
many,TRBV7-3,TRBJ2-7,-,CASSLGPADYEQYF,TGTGCCAGCAGCCTAGGACCAGCCGACTACGAGCAGTACTTC
many,TRBV7-2,TRBJ2-2,-,CASSYVANTGELFF,TGTGCCAGCAGCTACGTCGCGAACACCGGGGAGCTGTTTTTT
few,TRBV5-1,TRBJ2-1,TRBD2,CASSLGLARSSYNEQFF,TGCGCCAGCAGCTTGGGACTAGCGAGGAGCTCCTACAATGAGCAGTTCTTC
many,TRBV11-2,TRBJ1-2,TRBD1,CASSLRDSPFTNYGYTF,TGTGCCAGCAGCCTCCGGGACAGCCCCTTTACTAACTATGGCTACACCTTC
many,TRBV20-1,TRBJ2-6,-,CSASGGSGANVLTF,TGCAGTGCTAGTGGCGGCTCTGGGGCCAACGTCCTGACTTTC
many,TRBV6-1,TRBJ1-6,-,CASTTSAHRYNSPLHF,TGTGCCAGCACCACATCAGCTCACCGATATAATTCACCCCTCCACTTT
many,TRBV7-9,TRBJ2-2,-,CASSPWTANTGELFF,TGTGCCAGCAGCCCATGGACGGCGAACACCGGGGAGCTGTTTTTT
many,TRBV28,TRBJ2-7,-,CASFRDNHEQYF,TGTGCCAGTTTCCGGGACAACCACGAGCAGTACTTC
many,TRBV20-1,TRBJ1-1,-,CSARQQYNTEASF,TGCAGTGCTAGGCAACAGTACAACACTGAAGCTTCCTTT
many,TRBV28,TRBJ1-5,-,CASTLNPAENSNQPQHF,TGTGCCAGCACCCTAAATCCCGCAGAGAATAGCAATCAGCCCCAGCATTTT
few,TRBV27,TRBJ1-5,-,CASSFSFGGGRPQHF,TGTGCCAGCAGTTTCTCCTTCGGGGGGGGAAGGCCCCAGCATTTT
many,TRBV24-1,TRBJ1-2,-,CATSDPGGYGYTF,TGTGCCACCAGTGATCCTGGCGGCTATGGCTACACCTTC